These 16 T cell receptor beta chains share one sample of origin, sequenced in a study of type 1 regulatory T cells. MiXCR was run by TCRdb on the reads, yielding one entry per CDR3 protein. This table holds over 90,000 distinct CDR3 sequences, less than 40% found once. Material for sequencing was CD4+ T cells, either the whole sample or a sorted fraction (not recorded which). The receptors come from a human donor in good health.

This clonotype was found a few times. CDR3 bases: TGTGCCAGCAGTCCAGCCTCTAGCGGGAGTTACAATGAGCAGTTCTTC. Amino acid sequence: CASSPASSGSYNEQFF. The chain combines TRBV6-6 with TRBJ2-1, with 10 bases matching TRBD2. V lost 5 bases, J lost 4 bases, and 8 bases stayed unmatched. The CDR3 runs to 16 residues. The germline V gene encodes CDR1 MNHNY and CDR2 SVGAGI (reference sequence).

This clonotype was observed at least ten times. The J gene is TRBJ2-1, the V gene TRBV3-1, with D maybe TRBD2 (5 bases). Looked up from germline, CDR1 is LGHDT and CDR2 is YNNKEL (reference sequence). V dropped 0 bases and J dropped 6 bases, with 6 bases sitting between them. This CDR3 has 13 residues. As DNA, the CDR3 is TGTGCCAGCAGCCAAGATCGGGGCAATGAGCAGTTCTTC. Amino acids: CASSQDRGNEQFF.

V and J are TRBV7-9 and TRBJ1-5, with D hard to call. V lost 1 base to trimming and J lost 0 bases, with 7 bases between them. Germline V gives CDR1 SEHNR, CDR2 FQNEAQ (reference sequence). This CDR3 region has 15 residues. Written as DNA, the CDR3 is TGTGCCAGCAGCTTAGAAGGGCTTAGCAATCAGCCCCAGCATTTT. The encoded protein is CASSLEGLSNQPQHF. The entire variable domain, with the rest obtained from reference TRBV7-9 and TRBJ1-5, is as follows: DTGVSQNPRHKITKRGQNVTFRCDPISEHNRLYWYRQTLGQGPEFLTYFQNEAQLEKSRLLSDRFSAERPKGSFSTLEIQRTEQGDSAMYLCASSLEGLSNQPQHFGDGTRLSIL.

The chain carries TRBV4-1 and TRBJ2-2; no clear D gene. Trimming took off 2 bases at V and 6 bases at J, with 10 bases between the two ends. The CDR3 runs 14 residues. The germline CDR1 and CDR2 sequences are MGHRA and YSYEKL. This CDR3 is CASSQPLASGELFF. The DNA for the CDR3 is TGCGCCAGCAGCCAACCTTTAGCATCCGGGGAGCTGTTTTTT.

This clonotype was detected many times. V is TRBV18 and J is TRBJ2-5, with unresolved D. The CDR3 length is 15 residues. Per germline, CDR1 KGHSH and CDR2 LQKENI. V was clipped by 1 base and J by 1 base, with 10 bases between them. The chain's CDR3 is CASSPRPLTQETQYF. DNA of the CDR3: TGTGCCAGCTCACCACGGCCACTGACCCAAGAGACCCAGTACTTC.

The rearrangement links TRBV20-1 to TRBJ2-7; TRBD2 aligns across 8 bases. The V gene's germline CDR1 is DFQATT and CDR2 SNEGSKA (reference sequence). J gave up 7 bases and V 2 bases, and 7 bases lay outside the gene matches. The CDR3 length is 13 residues. Here the CDR3 reads CSARFPGRVEQYF. The DNA of the CDR3 is TGCAGTGCTAGATTTCCCGGGAGGGTTGAGCAGTACTTC.

This clonotype was found many times. The chain couples TRBV5-4 to TRBJ2-5; tentatively, D is TRBD1 or TRBD2 (5 bases each). The CDR3 sequence is 13 residues long. Per germline, CDR1 SGHNT and CDR2 YYREEE (reference sequence). The V gene lost 6 bases and the J gene lost 4 bases, with 13 bases spanning the gap. Here the CDR3 reads CASNPRGGETQYF. CDR3 nucleotide sequence: TGTGCCAGCAACCCGAGGGGCGGAGAGACCCAGTACTTC. Drawing the rest from reference TRBV5-4 and TRBJ2-5, the complete variable domain is ETGVTQSPTHLIKTRGQQVTLRCSSQSGHNTVSWYQQALGQGPQFIFQYYREEENGRGNFPPRFSGLQFPNYSSELNVNALELDDSALYLCASNPRGGETQYFGPGTRLLVL.

The chain combines TRBV29-1 with TRBJ2-7; 7 bases match TRBD2. The CDR3 is 13 residues long. From germline, CDR1 is SQVTM and CDR2 ANQGSEA. The ends lost 4 bases at V and 3 bases at J; junction bases unmatched: 6. Here the CDR3 reads CSVARRENYEQYF. DNA of the CDR3: TGCAGCGTTGCGAGGCGGGAGAACTACGAGCAGTACTTC.

This clonotype has only a few counts. This chain uses TRBV6-2 or TRBV6-3 with TRBJ2-5; 9 bases are shared with TRBD2. Germline CDR1 MNHEY, CDR2 SVGEGT. J was trimmed by 5 bases and V by 2 bases; bases with no gene match: 6. The CDR3 sequence is 15 residues long. The CDR3 region has the DNA TGTGCCAGCAGTTACATGTTAGCGGGAGCGGAGACCCAGTACTTC. As protein: CASSYMLAGAETQYF.

The chain combines TRBV29-1 with TRBJ1-5; 7 bases fit TRBD1. Germline V gives CDR1 SQVTM, CDR2 ANQGSEA. The CDR3 runs to 14 residues. J lost 4 bases, V lost 6 bases, and 9 bases had no gene match. The CDR3 spells CSVKGQRPNQPQHF. DNA for the CDR3: TGCAGCGTCAAGGGACAGAGGCCAAATCAGCCCCAGCATTTT.

This clonotype was recorded a few times. The CDR3 DNA reads as TGTGCCAGCAGTGGAGAAGATACGCAGTATTTT. It translates to CASSGEDTQYF. The chain uses TRBV2 and TRBJ2-3; D is unresolved. The V end was cut by 4 bases, the J end by 5 bases, with 4 bases between. The CDR3 runs 11 residues. Germline V gives CDR1 SNHLY, CDR2 FYNNEI.

The chain joins TRBV5-5 to TRBJ1-1; no definite D call. Germline CDR1 is SGHKS and CDR2 is YYEKEE (reference sequence). The CDR3 totals 13 residues. V was clipped by 3 bases and J by 2 bases, with 8 bases between them. CDR3 nucleotides: TGTGCCAGCAGCTCCACATCTAACACTGAAGCTTTCTTT. It is translated as CASSSTSNTEAFF.

This clonotype was seen more than once but under ten times. This chain uses TRBV27 with TRBJ2-4, with D possibly matching TRBD2 (5 bases). With 10 bases removed from V and 4 bases from J, the gap between germline ends came to 14 bases. This CDR3 has 13 residues. Germline V gene lookup returns CDR1 MNHEY and CDR2 SMNVEV (reference sequence). DNA for the CDR3: TGTGCCATCGCCCCCGAGCGGAAAAACATTCAGTACTTC. This encodes CAIAPERKNIQYF.

The genes are TRBV5-6 and TRBJ2-7, with D unresolved. CDR1 SGHDT and CDR2 YYEEEE come from the germline V gene. V was clipped by 4 bases and J by 3 bases, with 23 bases between them. CDR3 size: 17 residues. The CDR3 DNA reads TGTGCCAGCAGCCGTGGTGCGGATTTCTTAAACCTCTACGAGCAGTACTTC. This sequence encodes CASSRGADFLNLYEQYF.

This clonotype was picked up a small number of times. One end of the junction varies from germline; a read error may be responsible. The rearrangement joins TRBV7-2 to TRBJ2-1; D possibly corresponds to TRBD2 (5 bases). Germline CDR1 and CDR2: SGHTA and FQGNSA. This CDR3 comprises 14 residues. Here the CDR3 DNA reads TGTGCCAGCAGCTTAGCGGGCCCCTCGAGGGAGCCGTTCTTC. Amino acids: CASSLAGPSREPFF. The whole variable domain, remainder taken from reference TRBV7-2 and TRBJ2-1, is GAGVSQSPSNKVTEKGKDVELRCDPISGHTALYWYRQSLGQGLEFLIYFQGNSAPDKSGLPSDRFSAERTGGSVSTLTIQRTQQEDSAVYLCASSLAGPSREPFFGPGTRLTVL.

This clonotype was picked up a small number of times. This chain connects TRBV12-3 or TRBV12-4 to TRBJ2-7; 9 bases map to TRBD1. The CDR3 sequence is 14 residues long. V shed 6 bases and J 6 bases; nucleotides not matched to a gene: 9. The CDR3 DNA follows: TGTGCCAGCAGGACGACAGGGGGAAACGGCGAGCAGTACTTC. Its translation: CASRTTGGNGEQYF.